What follows are 13 T cell receptor beta chains derived from one specimen sequenced in a study of tumor T cells in aggressive B-cell lymphoma. The protocol was immunoSEQ multiplex PCR, while the TCRdb copy is restricted to in-frame clones and leaves out a portion. The data show about 920 clones, 80% to 90% seen once. Specimen: tumor tissue. Receptors originate from an adult with diffuse large B cell lymphoma.

The chain recombines TRBV15 with TRBJ2-1; D might be TRBD2 (5 bases). There are 13 residues in the CDR3. CDR1 and CDR2 (germline): LNHNV, YYDKDF (reference sequence). V was cut by 3 bases and J by 5 bases, with 8 bases left in between. This CDR3 reads CATSRGSNNEQFF. The CDR3 bases are TGTGCCACCAGCAGGGGGAGCAACAATGAGCAGTTCTTC.

The genes are TRBV6-5 and TRBJ2-1; TRBD2 might be the D (6 bases). The germline V and J ends were trimmed by 5 bases and 3 bases, with 14 bases remaining between them. Germline values: CDR1 MNHEY, CDR2 SVGAGI. The CDR3 is made up of 15 amino acids. The CDR3 protein is CASSTHGGSYNEQFF. CDR3 DNA: TGTGCCAGCAGTACTCATGGGGGGAGCTACAATGAGCAGTTCTTC.

The chain is built from TRBV7-9 and TRBJ1-4, with D unclear. Germline values: CDR1 SEHNR, CDR2 FQNEAQ (reference sequence). The ends were cut back, 4 bases at V and 15 bases at J, with 18 bases in the middle. The CDR3 length is 13 residues. Here the CDR3 DNA reads TGTGCCAGCAGCTACGGAGGAAATGAAGAATTGTTTTTT. This translates into CASSYGGNEELFF. The full variable domain, its missing parts supplied by reference TRBV7-9 and TRBJ1-4, is DTGVSQNPRHKITKRGQNVTFRCDPISEHNRLYWYRQTLGQGPEFLTYFQNEAQLEKSRLLSDRFSAERPKGSFSTLEIQRTEQGDSAMYLCASSYGGNEELFFGSGTQLSVL.

This chain connects TRBV6-5 to TRBJ2-5; 8 bases map to TRBD1. This CDR3 spans 13 amino acids. Looked up from germline, CDR1 is MNHEY and CDR2 is SVGAGI. The ends lost 10 bases at V and 1 base at J; junction bases unmatched: 5. DNA of the CDR3: TGTGCCACATTAGGACAGGGCCAAGAGACCCAGTACTTC. Amino acid sequence: CATLGQGQETQYF.

V usage is TRBV5-1 and J usage is TRBJ2-6; maybe TRBD1 (5 bases). Trimming left V 0 bases short and J 0 bases short, with 7 bases between. In germline, CDR1 is SGHRS, CDR2 YFSETQ. CDR3 length equals 16 residues. Here the CDR3 DNA reads TGCGCCAGCAGCTTGGCAGGGTACTCTGGGGCCAACGTCCTGACTTTC. It codes for CASSLAGYSGANVLTF.

DNA of the CDR3: TGTGCCAGCAGCAGAGAGGCGGGTGGGGTCACTGAAGCTTTCTTT. It yields the protein CASSREAGGVTEAFF. The chain uses TRBV5-4 and TRBJ1-1; D is unresolved. Trimming removed 4 bases at V and 4 bases at J, with 17 bases between. CDR1 SGHNT and CDR2 YYREEE come from the germline V gene (reference sequence). CDR3 size: 15 residues.

The chain combines TRBV30 with TRBJ2-3; the match to TRBD1 covers 9 bases. Looked up from germline, CDR1 is GTSNPN and CDR2 is SVGIG (reference sequence). This CDR3 is built from 12 residues. J gave up 4 bases and V 5 bases, and 1 base lay outside the gene matches. CDR3 DNA sequence: TGTGCCTGGGGGACAGGGTCAGATACGCAGTATTTT. Protein: CAWGTGSDTQYF.

V gene TRBV18 combines with J gene TRBJ2-3, with a possible D match to TRBD1 (8 bases). Per germline, CDR1 KGHSH and CDR2 LQKENI. CDR3 length: 16 amino acids. V was pared by 3 bases and J by 2 bases, with 15 bases between. CDR3 sequence: CASSPGQGGHTDTQYF. CDR3 DNA sequence: TGTGCCAGCTCACCCGGACAGGGAGGGCACACAGATACGCAGTATTTT.

The chain recombines TRBV9 with TRBJ2-3; 9 positions agree with TRBD2. The CDR3 runs to 16 residues. Germline lookup yields CDR1 SGDLS and CDR2 YYNGEE. The V and J ends lost 0 bases and 5 bases, in that order; junction bases with no gene match: 7. The CDR3 nucleotides are TGTGCCAGCAGCGTAGACGGTAGCGGGAGTGGAGATACGCAGTATTTT. This translates into CASSVDGSGSGDTQYF.

The CDR3 DNA sequence: TGTGCCAGCAGCCCAGACAGGGCTGGGGCCAACGTCCTGACTTTC. As protein: CASSPDRAGANVLTF. The rearrangement links TRBV2 to TRBJ2-6, with 7 bases matching TRBD1. CDR3 length: 15 amino acids. Per germline, CDR1 SNHLY and CDR2 FYNNEI. V dropped 6 bases and J dropped 2; count of bases not matched to a gene: 4.

The J gene is TRBJ2-5, the V gene TRBV5-1, with D perhaps TRBD2 (6 bases). The germline V gene has CDR1 SGHRS and CDR2 YFSETQ. The CDR3 has 17 amino acids. V gave up 2 bases and J gave up 4 bases, with 21 bases separating them. The CDR3 protein is CASSFGLTGEVAETQYF. The DNA for the CDR3 is TGCGCCAGCAGCTTTGGATTGACGGGAGAAGTCGCAGAGACCCAGTACTTC.

The chain recombines TRBV30 with TRBJ2-3; D uncertain. Germline V gene data show CDR1 as GTSNPN and CDR2 as SVGIG (reference sequence). The CDR3 extends over 11 amino acids. V lost 6 bases, J lost 1 base, and 5 bases lay in between. CDR3 amino acids: CACQGTDTQYF. DNA for the CDR3: TGTGCCTGCCAGGGCACAGATACGCAGTATTTT.

On this clone itself: An end of the junction differs from the germline gene, which may be a read error. Within the sample, other DNA sequences also encode this same CDR3. This chain links TRBV5-8 with TRBJ2-4; tentative D call: TRBD1 (6 bases). CDR3 length: 17 residues. The germline V gene encodes CDR1 SGHTS and CDR2 YDEGEE. CDR3 DNA: TGTGCCAGCAGCTCCCCGGGACATCTATTAGCCAAAAACATTCAATACTTC. This translates into CASSSPGHLLAKNIQYF.